The clone carrying this T cell receptor beta chain is a singleton in its sample. As yet, its antigen is unknown. A much bigger clone sits one base away, suggesting this may be a read error. Germline assignment: CDR1 MDHEN and CDR2 SYDVKM. This CDR3 is built from 15 residues. V was clipped by 7 bases and J by 1 base, with 14 bases between them. The data belong to a study of glioma-infiltrating T cells. General study findings and limits: Tissue-blood divergence was below expectation in non-neoplastic patients, above in gliomas. Only very few CDR3 sequences appeared in both tissue and blood.

Amplification of TCR alpha and beta CDR3 regions from RNA used iRepertoire nested multiplex PCR. One-step reverse transcription and amplification started from roughly 100-400 ng of tissue mRNA or PBMC total RNA. Via MiXCR, TCRdb re-called the multiplex PCR reads, giving one row per CDR3 protein. This sample has 170,000 or so distinct CDR3 sequences, with about 40% found just once. The sequence was collected from a human donor with low-grade glioma or glioblastoma, undergoing nonglioma brain surgery, or in good health (not recorded which). Sequences were obtained from glioma tissue, nonneoplastic brain tissue, or PBMCs (not recorded which). V and J are TRBV28 and TRBJ2-1; D may be TRBD1 (6 bases). In DNA, the CDR3 is TGTGCCAGCAAGCAAGGGACACTTTCCTACAATGAGCAGTTCTTC. Protein: CASKQGTLSYNEQFF.